These 16 T cell receptor beta chains came from one sample sequenced in a study of blood T cell repertoires in COVID-19. The table came from immunoSEQ multiplex PCR; TCRdb's copy has only in-frame clones and leaves some out. The data contain fewer than 250,000 clones, around 88% of them seen just once; the ten biggest clones take up about 7.4%. The sample consisted of peripheral blood. The source of these receptors is a woman aged 50 to 65 with acute or convalescent COVID-19.

The CDR3 sequence: CASSVRTGTTYTGELFF. CDR3 sequence (DNA): TGTGCCAGCAGCGTCCGGACAGGGACCACTTACACCGGGGAGCTGTTTTTT. The V and J genes are TRBV11-2 and TRBJ2-2, with 8 bases aligning to TRBD1. The CDR3 has 17 amino acids. With 5 bases clipped from V and 3 bases from J, the junction kept 11 bases outside the gene matches. CDR1 and CDR2 (germline): SGHAT, FQNNGV.

V and J are TRBV19 and TRBJ1-1; 9 bases are shared with TRBD1. The CDR3 spans 14 residues. V lost 7 bases and J lost 4; bases outside the gene matches: 7. Germline assignment: CDR1 LNHDA and CDR2 SQIVND (reference sequence). In nucleotides, the CDR3 is TGTGCCAGTACCAGGACAGGGGTGAGCACTGAAGCTTTCTTT. Its translation is CASTRTGVSTEAFF.

This chain joins TRBV5-5 and TRBJ1-5; no clear D gene. The CDR3 loop spans 15 amino acids. Germline V gives CDR1 SGHKS, CDR2 YYEKEE (reference sequence). V was pared by 0 bases and J by 4 bases, with 11 bases between. DNA for the CDR3: TGTGCCAGCAGCTTGGAAGCGGGGTGGAATCAGCCCCAGCATTTT. Translating it yields CASSLEAGWNQPQHF.

V gene TRBV19 combines with J gene TRBJ1-2; perhaps TRBD1 as D (5 bases). The CDR3 contains 17 residues. The V end was cut by 1 base, the J end by 0 bases, with 15 bases between. CDR1 and CDR2 from the germline V gene are LNHDA and SQIVND (reference sequence). For the CDR3, the DNA is TGTGCCAGTAGTATAGTAGCCTCCTCGACAGCTAACTATGGCTACACCTTC. This codes for CASSIVASSTANYGYTF. Full variable domain (remainder filled in from reference TRBV19 and TRBJ1-2): DGGITQSPKYLFRKEGQNVTLSCEQNLNHDAMYWYRQDPGQGLRLIYYSQIVNDFQKGDIAEGYSVSREKKESFPLTVTSAQKNPTAFYLCASSIVASSTANYGYTFGSGTRLTVV.

The chain has TRBV13 and TRBJ2-1; 7 bases are a match to TRBD2. V lost 1 base and J lost 1; bases outside the gene matches: 10. Per germline, CDR1 PRHDT and CDR2 FYEKMQ (reference sequence). The CDR3 sequence is 18 residues long. The CDR3 reads CASSLASGGSTSYNEQFF. CDR3 DNA: TGTGCCAGCAGCTTAGCTTCAGGCGGGAGTACGTCCTACAATGAGCAGTTCTTC.

The chain carries TRBV5-1 and TRBJ2-2; D perhaps matches TRBD1 (6 bases). CDR1 SGHRS and CDR2 YFSETQ come from the germline V gene. The V and J ends lost 4 bases and 1 base respectively, with 11 bases between them. This CDR3 is 15 amino acids long. CDR3 DNA: TGCGCCAGCAGCCCCCAGGGGATGAACACCGGGGAGCTGTTTTTT. This encodes CASSPQGMNTGELFF.

V and J are TRBV10-1 and TRBJ2-7, with TRBD2 matching over 7 bases. This CDR3 has 14 residues. Germline V gene data show CDR1 as WNHNN and CDR2 as SYGVQD (reference sequence). Trimming took 5 bases from V and 0 from J; bases not matched to a gene: 4. CDR3 coding DNA: TGCGCCAGCAGTCCAAGCGGGGCCTCCTACGAGCAGTACTTC. This gives the protein CASSPSGASYEQYF.

The chain links TRBV19 to TRBJ2-3, with TRBD2 matching 7 bases. V lost 11 bases and J lost 4; bases outside the gene matches: 18. Germline CDR1 reads LNHDA; CDR2 reads SQIVND (reference sequence). This CDR3 spans 16 amino acids. The CDR3 here is CAAQDRGGSPADTQYF. The CDR3, as DNA: TGTGCCGCCCAAGATCGGGGCGGGAGCCCGGCAGATACGCAGTATTTT.

This clone occurred a few times. This chain joins TRBV11-2 and TRBJ2-1; 7 nucleotides align to TRBD2. Germline V CDR1 and CDR2: SGHAT, FQNNGV. V shed 0 bases and J 9 bases; nucleotides not matched to a gene: 11. This CDR3 is built from 16 residues. The CDR3 coding sequence is TGTGCCAGCAGCTTAGACGGCGGCGGGAGCAAGGGTGAGCAGTTCTTC. It translates to CASSLDGGGSKGEQFF.

The chain combines TRBV6-5 with TRBJ2-4; D possibly corresponds to TRBD2 (6 bases). Germline V gives CDR1 MNHEY, CDR2 SVGAGI. V lost 2 bases to trimming and J lost 1 base, with 9 bases between them. This CDR3 spans 15 amino acids. CDR3 bases: TGTGCCAGCAGTTACCGGGGGACCGCCAAAAACATTCAGTACTTC. It codes for CASSYRGTAKNIQYF.

This clone has more than one count but fewer than ten. The chain joins TRBV30 to TRBJ2-7, with TRBD1 as a possible D gene (6 bases). The CDR3 consists of 15 residues. Trimming stripped 6 bases from V and 0 bases from J, with 18 bases between. CDR1 and CDR2 (germline): GTSNPN, SVGIG (reference sequence). The DNA for the CDR3 is TGTGCCTGCTTGTGGGGAGTGACAGGCTCCTACGAGCAGTACTTC. Translation: CACLWGVTGSYEQYF.

This clone was counted once. V usage is TRBV10-2 and J usage is TRBJ2-7; 9 bases match TRBD2. CDR3 length: 16 residues. Germline CDR1 is WSHSY and CDR2 is SAAADI. Trimming cost V 0 bases and J 2 bases; bases outside gene matches: 5. The CDR3 DNA follows: TGCGCCAGCAGTGAGTCGAGGGGCGGGAGGGCCTACGAGCAGTACTTC. It codes for CASSESRGGRAYEQYF.

This clone was seen more than once but under ten times. This CDR3 is also generated by other DNA sequences in the sample. V usage is TRBV27 and J usage is TRBJ2-1; 7 bases line up with TRBD2. The germline V gene encodes CDR1 MNHEY and CDR2 SMNVEV (reference sequence). J lost 4 bases, V lost 5 bases, and 5 bases had no gene match. The CDR3 loop spans 14 amino acids. The CDR3 bases are TGTGCCAGCAGTGGCGGGAGTGGATACAATGAGCAGTTCTTC. Translation: CASSGGSGYNEQFF.

This clone was recorded once. The chain combines TRBV11-2 with TRBJ2-5, with D unresolved. This CDR3 has 11 amino acids. Germline V gene data show CDR1 as SGHAT and CDR2 as FQNNGV. The V gene lost 4 bases and the J gene lost 4 bases, with 4 bases spanning the gap. CDR3 sequence reads: CASSSVETQYF. CDR3 nucleotides: TGTGCCAGCAGCTCAGTAGAGACCCAGTACTTC. Looking up the rest from reference TRBV11-2 and TRBJ2-5 gives the full variable domain: EAGVAQSPRYKIIEKRQSVAFWCNPISGHATLYWYQQILGQGPKLLIQFQNNGVVDDSQLPKDRFSAERLKGVDSTLKIQPAKLEDSAVYLCASSSVETQYFGPGTRLLVL.

V gene TRBV19 combines with J gene TRBJ1-4; maybe TRBD1 (5 bases). CDR1 and CDR2 (germline): LNHDA, SQIVND (reference sequence). The CDR3 is 12 residues long. V was cut by 6 bases and J by 4 bases, with 6 bases left in between. CDR3: CASRDNNEKLFF. In DNA form, the CDR3 reads TGTGCCAGTAGGGACAATAATGAAAAACTGTTTTTT.

This sequence joins TRBV7-8 and TRBJ2-3; 8 nucleotides agree with TRBD1. The CDR3 sequence is 16 residues long. Per the germline V gene, CDR1 is SGHVS and CDR2 is FQNEAQ. V shed 5 bases, J shed 3 bases, and the junction held 10 bases outside the gene matches. The DNA for the CDR3 is TGTGCCAGCAGCCCACGACAGGGGATGAGTACAGATACGCAGTATTTT. It encodes CASSPRQGMSTDTQYF.